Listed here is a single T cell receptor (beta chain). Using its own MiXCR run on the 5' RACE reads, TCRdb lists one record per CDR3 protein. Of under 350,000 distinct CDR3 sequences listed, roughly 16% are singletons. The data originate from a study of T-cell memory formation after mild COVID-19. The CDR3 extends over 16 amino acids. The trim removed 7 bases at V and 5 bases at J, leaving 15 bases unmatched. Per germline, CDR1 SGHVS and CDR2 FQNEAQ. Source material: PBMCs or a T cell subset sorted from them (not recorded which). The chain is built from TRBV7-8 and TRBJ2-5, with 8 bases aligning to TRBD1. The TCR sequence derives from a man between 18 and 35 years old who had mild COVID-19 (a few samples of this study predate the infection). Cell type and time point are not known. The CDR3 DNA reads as TGTGCCAGCAACCTTCCCGTTCGGGACAGGTTTGAGACCCAGTACTTC. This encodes CASNLPVRDRFETQYF.